A single sample gave rise to the 9 T cell receptor beta chains below, sequenced in a study of T cell responses to AZD1222 COVID-19 vaccine. Profiling relied on immunoSEQ multiplex PCR, and the TCRdb table lists in-frame clones only, not all of them. The sample shows under 150,000 clones, around 93% of them seen only once. Material: peripheral blood, obtained on day 0 of AZD1222 vaccination. Receptors originate from an adult in good health.

This chain links TRBV5-4 with TRBJ2-7, with 11 nucleotides matching TRBD1. Germline CDR1 is SGHNT and CDR2 is YYREEE (reference sequence). J gave up 6 bases and V 4 bases, and 6 bases lay outside the gene matches. The CDR3 has 14 residues. CDR3 sequence: CASSQGQGDREQYF. For the CDR3, the DNA is TGTGCCAGCAGCCAGGGACAGGGGGATCGCGAGCAGTACTTC.

This clone was seen just once. The chain has TRBV12-3 or TRBV12-4 and TRBJ2-1; D remains ambiguous. Trimming pared 6 bases from V and 9 bases from J, leaving 12 bases between. The CDR3 is 12 amino acids. CDR3 sequence reads: CASSFPPVEQFF. The CDR3 DNA reads TGTGCCAGCAGCTTTCCGCCGGTTGAGCAGTTCTTC.

V gene TRBV2 combines with J gene TRBJ1-1; maybe TRBD1 (5 bases). CDR3 length: 13 amino acids. Germline CDR1 SNHLY, CDR2 FYNNEI. The V end lost 7 bases, the J end lost 4 bases, and 13 bases lay between the germline ends. CDR3 loop: CASTKGAGTEAFF. DNA for the CDR3: TGTGCCAGCACAAAAGGGGCGGGCACTGAAGCTTTCTTT.

In nucleotides, the CDR3 is TGTGCCAGCAGTGAATTTAGTGATACGCAGTATTTT. Translated: CASSEFSDTQYF. The chain employs TRBV6-1 and TRBJ2-3; D ambiguous. The CDR3 sequence is 12 residues long. V was shortened by 2 bases and J by 6 bases, with 6 bases between the two germline ends. Germline V gene sequence: CDR1 MNHNS, CDR2 SASEGT.

This chain connects TRBV19 to TRBJ2-1; D perhaps matches TRBD1 (5 bases). The CDR3 spans 13 residues. V lost 3 bases and J lost 10, with 13 bases in between. Per germline, CDR1 LNHDA and CDR2 SQIVND (reference sequence). CDR3 sequence: CASSISGAKEQFF. CDR3 sequence (DNA): TGTGCCAGTAGTATTTCTGGGGCTAAGGAGCAGTTCTTC.

The chain is built from TRBV6-5 and TRBJ1-6; D may be TRBD1 (5 bases). The germline CDR1 and CDR2 sequences are MNHEY and SVGAGI. Trimming removed 2 bases at V and 10 bases at J, with 9 bases between. CDR3 length: 13 residues. The DNA of the CDR3 is TGTGCCAGCAGTTACGGGACCCAATCACCCCTCCACTTT. The encoded protein is CASSYGTQSPLHF.

The rearrangement uses TRBV30 and TRBJ1-2; possible D gene TRBD1, 6 bases. Looked up from germline, CDR1 is GTSNPN and CDR2 is SVGIG (reference sequence). The V gene lost 3 bases and the J gene lost 8 bases, with 16 bases spanning the gap. The CDR3 is made up of 13 amino acids. The CDR3 region is CAWRGDTGWGYTF. The CDR3, as DNA: TGTGCCTGGAGAGGGGACACAGGGTGGGGCTACACCTTC.

The genes are TRBV2 and TRBJ1-2; 9 positions match TRBD1. The CDR3 is made up of 13 amino acids. Trimming cost V 6 bases and J 8 bases; bases outside gene matches: 7. Germline V gene data show CDR1 as SNHLY and CDR2 as FYNNEI. The CDR3 sequence: CASRWDRVKGYTF. CDR3 DNA: TGTGCCAGCAGATGGGACAGGGTTAAAGGCTACACCTTC.

The chain employs TRBV6-5 and TRBJ1-5, with 7 bases lining up with TRBD1. The V and J ends lost 5 bases and 2 bases, in that order; junction bases with no gene match: 3. This CDR3 contains 14 residues. Per germline, CDR1 MNHEY and CDR2 SVGAGI. CDR3 nucleotides: TGTGCCAGCAGTCCTACAGGGGGCAATCAGCCCCAGCATTTT. Protein sequence: CASSPTGGNQPQHF.